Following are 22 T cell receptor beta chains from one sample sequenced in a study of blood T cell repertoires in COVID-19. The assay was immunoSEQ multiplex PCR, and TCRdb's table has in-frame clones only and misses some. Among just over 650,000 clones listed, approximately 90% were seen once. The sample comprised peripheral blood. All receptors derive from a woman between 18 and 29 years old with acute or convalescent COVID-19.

CDR3 nucleotide sequence: TGTGCCAGCAGCACTGGACTTCTCTCCTACGAGCAGTACTTC. Protein product: CASSTGLLSYEQYF. The chain has TRBV7-2 and TRBJ2-7; a weak D match, TRBD2 (5 bases). CDR1 and CDR2 from the germline V gene are SGHTA and FQGNSA. The CDR3 spans 14 residues. V lost 5 bases to trimming and J lost 0 bases, with 11 bases between them.

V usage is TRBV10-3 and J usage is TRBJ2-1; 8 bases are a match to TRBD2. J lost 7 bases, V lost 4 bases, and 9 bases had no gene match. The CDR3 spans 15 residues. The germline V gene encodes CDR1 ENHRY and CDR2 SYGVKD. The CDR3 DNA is TGTGCCATCAGTGGAGCTAGCGGGCCCAGTAATGAGCAGTTCTTC. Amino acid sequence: CAISGASGPSNEQFF.

DNA for the CDR3: TGTGCCAGCGGCAACAGGGGGACGTACGAGCAGTACTTC. Its translation is CASGNRGTYEQYF. The chain carries TRBV5-4 and TRBJ2-7; 8 bases are a match to TRBD1. Losses at the gene ends were 7 bases for V and 4 bases for J; bases not matched to a gene: 7. Germline loops: CDR1 SGHNT, CDR2 YYREEE (reference sequence). The CDR3 is 13 amino acids.

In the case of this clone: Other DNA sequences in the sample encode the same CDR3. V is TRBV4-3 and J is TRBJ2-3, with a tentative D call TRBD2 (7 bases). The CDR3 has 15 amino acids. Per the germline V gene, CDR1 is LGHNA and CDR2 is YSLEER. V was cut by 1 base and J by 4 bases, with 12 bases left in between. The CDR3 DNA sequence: TGCGCCAGCAGCCAAGGTGGGGGGGCCGCAGATACGCAGTATTTT. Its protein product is CASSQGGGAADTQYF.

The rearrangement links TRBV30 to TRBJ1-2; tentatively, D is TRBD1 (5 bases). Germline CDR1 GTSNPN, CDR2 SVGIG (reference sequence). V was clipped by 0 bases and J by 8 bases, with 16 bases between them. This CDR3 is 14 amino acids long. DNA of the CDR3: TGTGCCTGGAGTGTACTAGCGGCAGGGCAAGGCTACACCTTC. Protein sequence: CAWSVLAAGQGYTF.

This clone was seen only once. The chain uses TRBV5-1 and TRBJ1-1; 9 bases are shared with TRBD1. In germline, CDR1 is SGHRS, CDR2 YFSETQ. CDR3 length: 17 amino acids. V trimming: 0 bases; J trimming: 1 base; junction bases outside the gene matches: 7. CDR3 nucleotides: TGCGCCAGCAGCTTGGGTGGACAGGGGAGCGCGAACACTGAAGCTTTCTTT. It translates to CASSLGGQGSANTEAFF. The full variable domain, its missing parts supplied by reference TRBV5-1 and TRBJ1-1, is KAGVTQTPRYLIKTRGQQVTLSCSPISGHRSVSWYQQTPGQGLQFLFEYFSETQRNKGNFPGRFSGRQFSNSRSEMNVSTLELGDSALYLCASSLGGQGSANTEAFFGQGTRLTVV.

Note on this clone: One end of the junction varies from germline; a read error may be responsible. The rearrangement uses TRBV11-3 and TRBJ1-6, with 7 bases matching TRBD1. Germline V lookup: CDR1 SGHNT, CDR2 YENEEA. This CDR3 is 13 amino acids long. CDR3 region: CASSLDRVSPLHF. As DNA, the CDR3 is TGTGCCAGCAGCCTAGACAGGGTTTCACCCCTCCACTTT.

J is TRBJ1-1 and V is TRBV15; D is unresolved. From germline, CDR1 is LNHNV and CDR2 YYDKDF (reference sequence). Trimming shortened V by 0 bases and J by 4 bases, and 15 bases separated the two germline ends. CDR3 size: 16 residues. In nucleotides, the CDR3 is TGTGCCACCAGCAGAGATTGGGCGGGCCTGGGCACTGAAGCTTTCTTT. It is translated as CATSRDWAGLGTEAFF.

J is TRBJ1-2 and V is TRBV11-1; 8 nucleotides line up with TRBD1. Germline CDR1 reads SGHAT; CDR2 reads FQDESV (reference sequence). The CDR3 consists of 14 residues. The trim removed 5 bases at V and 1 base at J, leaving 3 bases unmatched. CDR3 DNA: TGTGCCAGCAGCCAGACAGGGGATAACTATGGCTACACCTTC. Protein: CASSQTGDNYGYTF.

Here the CDR3 reads CASSFSGGRGETQYF. For the CDR3, the DNA is TGTGCCAGCAGTTTTAGCGGGGGGCGGGGGGAGACCCAGTACTTC. The chain uses TRBV27 and TRBJ2-5; 10 positions agree with TRBD2. The CDR3 covers 15 residues. Germline V gene sequence: CDR1 MNHEY, CDR2 SMNVEV (reference sequence). V lost 3 bases, J lost 5 bases, and 6 bases stayed unmatched.

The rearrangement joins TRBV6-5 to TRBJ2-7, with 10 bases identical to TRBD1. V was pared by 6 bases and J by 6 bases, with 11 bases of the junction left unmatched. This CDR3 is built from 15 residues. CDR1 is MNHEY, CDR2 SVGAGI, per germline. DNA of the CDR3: TGTGCCAGCAGACCCGGACAGGGGGGGGGCGCCGAGCAGTACTTC. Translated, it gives CASRPGQGGGAEQYF.

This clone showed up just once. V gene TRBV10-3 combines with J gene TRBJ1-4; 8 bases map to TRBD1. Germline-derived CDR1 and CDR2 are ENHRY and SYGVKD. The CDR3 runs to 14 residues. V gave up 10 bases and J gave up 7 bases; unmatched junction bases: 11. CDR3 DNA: TGTGCCACCTACGACAGGGGCGGCAGTGAAAAACTGTTTTTT. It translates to CATYDRGGSEKLFF.

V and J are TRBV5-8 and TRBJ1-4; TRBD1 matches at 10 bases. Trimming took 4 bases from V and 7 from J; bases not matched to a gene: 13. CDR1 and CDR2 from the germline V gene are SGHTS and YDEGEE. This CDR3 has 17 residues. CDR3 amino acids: CASSLGTGVSDGEKLFF. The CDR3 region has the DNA TGTGCCAGCAGCCTTGGGACAGGGGTTTCCGACGGTGAAAAACTGTTTTTT.

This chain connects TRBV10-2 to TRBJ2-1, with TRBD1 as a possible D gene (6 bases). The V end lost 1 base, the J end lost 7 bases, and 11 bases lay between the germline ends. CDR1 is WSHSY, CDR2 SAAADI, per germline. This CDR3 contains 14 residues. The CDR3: CASSEYRVKNEQFF. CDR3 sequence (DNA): TGCGCCAGCAGTGAGTACAGGGTGAAGAATGAGCAGTTCTTC.

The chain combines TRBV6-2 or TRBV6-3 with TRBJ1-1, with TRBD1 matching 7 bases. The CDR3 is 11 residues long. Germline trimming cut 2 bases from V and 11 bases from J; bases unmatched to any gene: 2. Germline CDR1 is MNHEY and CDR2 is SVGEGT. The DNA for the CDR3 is TGTGCCAGCAGTTACGGGACAGCGGCTTTCTTT. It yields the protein CASSYGTAAFF.

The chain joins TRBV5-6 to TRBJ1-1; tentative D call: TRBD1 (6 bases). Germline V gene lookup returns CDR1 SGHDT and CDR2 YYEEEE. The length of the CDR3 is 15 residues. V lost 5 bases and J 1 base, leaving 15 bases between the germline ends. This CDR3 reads CASRRFTGWNTEAFF. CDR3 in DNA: TGTGCCAGCAGACGCTTTACAGGGTGGAACACTGAAGCTTTCTTT.

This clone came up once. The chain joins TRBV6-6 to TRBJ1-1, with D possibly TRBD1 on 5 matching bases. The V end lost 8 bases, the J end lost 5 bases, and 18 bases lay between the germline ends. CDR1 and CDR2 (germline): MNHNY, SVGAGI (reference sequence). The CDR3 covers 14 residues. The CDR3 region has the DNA TGTGCCAGCGAGTGGTCGACCGGGGGGACTGAAGCTTTCTTT. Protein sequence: CASEWSTGGTEAFF.

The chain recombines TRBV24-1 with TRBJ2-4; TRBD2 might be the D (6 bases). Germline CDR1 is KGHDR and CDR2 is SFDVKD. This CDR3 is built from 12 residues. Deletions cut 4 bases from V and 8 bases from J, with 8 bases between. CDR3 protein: CATSDRRDIQYF. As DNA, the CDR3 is TGTGCCACCAGTGACCGGAGGGACATTCAGTACTTC.

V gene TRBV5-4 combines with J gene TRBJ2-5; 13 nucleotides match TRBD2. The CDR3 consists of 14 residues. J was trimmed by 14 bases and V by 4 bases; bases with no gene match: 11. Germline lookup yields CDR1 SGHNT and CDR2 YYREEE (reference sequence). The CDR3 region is CASSLGLAGASLYF. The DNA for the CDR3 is TGTGCCAGCAGCCTTGGACTAGCGGGGGCCTCTCTATACTTC.

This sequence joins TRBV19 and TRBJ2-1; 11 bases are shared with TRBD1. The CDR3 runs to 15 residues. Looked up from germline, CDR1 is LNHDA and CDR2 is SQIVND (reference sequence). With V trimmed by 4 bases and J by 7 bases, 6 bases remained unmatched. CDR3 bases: TGTGCCAGTAGTACTGGGACAGGGGGTAGGAATGAGCAGTTCTTC. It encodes CASSTGTGGRNEQFF. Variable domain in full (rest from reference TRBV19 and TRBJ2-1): DGGITQSPKYLFRKEGQNVTLSCEQNLNHDAMYWYRQDPGQGLRLIYYSQIVNDFQKGDIAEGYSVSREKKESFPLTVTSAQKNPTAFYLCASSTGTGGRNEQFFGPGTRLTVL.

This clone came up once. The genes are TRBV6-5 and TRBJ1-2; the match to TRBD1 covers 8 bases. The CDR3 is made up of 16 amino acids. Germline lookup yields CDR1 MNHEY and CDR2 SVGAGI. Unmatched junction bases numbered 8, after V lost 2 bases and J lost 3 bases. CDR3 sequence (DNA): TGTGCCAGCAGTTACCAGCCTACAGGGGGGGACTATGGCTACACCTTC. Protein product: CASSYQPTGGDYGYTF.

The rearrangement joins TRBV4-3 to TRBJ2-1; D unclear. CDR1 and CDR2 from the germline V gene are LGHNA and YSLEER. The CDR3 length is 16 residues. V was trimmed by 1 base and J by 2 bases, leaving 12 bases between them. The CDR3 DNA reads TGCGCCAGCAGCCAAGGACACGTAGAACCCTACAATGAGCAGTTCTTC. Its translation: CASSQGHVEPYNEQFF.